This is a list of T cell receptor beta chains from one sample in a study of PD-L1 blockade in urothelial cancer. Clones were read by immunoSEQ multiplex PCR, and TCRdb kept only the in-frame ones, dropping some. The profile covers roughly 87,000 clones, with roughly 90% appearing a single time and 0.97% taken by the ten largest. This specimen was PBMCs, taken around atezolizumab (anti-PD-L1) treatment. The receptors stem from a woman older than 75 with urothelial cancer. Both conserved end residues are part of each CDR3. Fields, in order: CDR3 length, D gene, clone size, V gene, J gene, CDR3 protein, CDR3 DNA. A D gene is named only where the DNA matches it firmly. The listing skips clone size in some rows; elsewhere it reads once, few, many or a size class.

13	-	-	TRBV18	TRBJ2-1	CASSPMSYNEQFF	TGTGCCAGCTCGCCAATGAGCTACAATGAGCAGTTCTTC
18	TRBD2	once	TRBV9	TRBJ2-4	CASSVEGSGMGAKNIQYF	TGTGCCAGCAGCGTAGAGGGAAGCGGGATGGGCGCCAAAAACATTCAGTACTTC
15	TRBD1	-	TRBV14	TRBJ1-4	CASSSRTGRGEKLFF	TGTGCCAGCAGCTCCCGGACAGGACGGGGGGAAAAACTGTTTTTT
15	TRBD2	once	TRBV7-3	TRBJ2-3	CASSLMASGTDTQYF	TGTGCCAGCAGCTTAATGGCTAGCGGAACAGATACGCAGTATTTT
14	-	-	TRBV19	TRBJ1-5	CASSIVGGNQPQHF	TGTGCCAGTAGTATAGTGGGAGGGAATCAGCCCCAGCATTTT
16	-	-	TRBV7-3	TRBJ1-1	CASSLKDKPRNTEAFF	TGTGCCAGCAGCTTAAAGGACAAGCCGAGAAACACTGAAGCTTTCTTT
15	-	-	TRBV9	TRBJ1-3	CASSTTGISGNTIYF	TGTGCCAGCAGCACCACAGGGATCTCTGGAAACACCATATATTTT
16	-	-	TRBV5-1	TRBJ2-1	CASTDSGTEVYNEQFF	TGCGCCAGCACTGATAGCGGGACAGAGGTATACAATGAGCAGTTCTTC
14	TRBD2	-	TRBV28	TRBJ2-1	CASSSPGGSHEQFF	TGTGCCAGCAGTTCCCCCGGGGGGTCCCATGAGCAGTTCTTC
15	-	-	TRBV28	TRBJ2-5	CASTRVSRGRETQYF	TGTGCCAGCACCCGGGTCAGCAGGGGACGGGAGACCCAGTACTTC
15	TRBD1	-	TRBV6-1	TRBJ1-3	CASKPGQGAGNTIYF	TGTGCCAGCAAACCGGGACAGGGTGCCGGAAACACCATATATTTT
14	-	-	TRBV19	TRBJ2-7	CASSPGLTSYEQYF	TGTGCCAGTAGTCCGGGACTGACGTCCTACGAGCAGTACTTC
15	-	-	TRBV28	TRBJ1-1	CASSYKRTVNTEAFF	TGTGCCAGCAGTTATAAACGGACAGTGAACACTGAAGCTTTCTTT
13	TRBD2	once	TRBV2	TRBJ2-5	CASSGGGLETQYF	TGTGCCAGCAGTGGGGGGGGGTTAGAGACCCAGTACTTC
13	-	few	TRBV5-4	TRBJ2-7	CASSFVQNYEQYF	TGTGCCAGCAGCTTTGTTCAGAACTACGAGCAGTACTTC
14	-	once	TRBV18	TRBJ1-1	CASSPRSQGTEAFF	TGTGCCAGCTCACCAAGGTCACAGGGCACTGAAGCTTTCTTT
14	-	-	TRBV28	TRBJ1-2	CASSPGGGNYGYTF	TGTGCCAGCAGTCCCGGGGGGGGGAACTATGGCTACACCTTC
12	TRBD1	few	TRBV12-5	TRBJ1-1	CASAPDRGEAFF	TGTGCTAGTGCCCCGGACAGGGGCGAAGCTTTCTTT
15	-	-	TRBV9	TRBJ2-3	CASSVSVPSTDTQYF	TGTGCCAGCAGCGTTAGCGTTCCTAGCACAGATACGCAGTATTTT
20	TRBD2	-	TRBV27	TRBJ2-4	CASSFYSTSGRILAKNIQYF	TGTGCCAGCAGTTTTTATTCTACTAGCGGGAGGATCCTAGCCAAAAACATTCAGTACTTC
12	-	-	TRBV29-1	TRBJ1-1	CSVEKGPLLAFF	TGCAGCGTTGAGAAGGGGCCCCTCTTAGCTTTCTTT
14	-	-	TRBV28	TRBJ2-7	CASIPVGGGHEQYF	TGTGCCAGCATCCCCGTGGGGGGAGGCCACGAGCAGTACTTC
14	-	-	TRBV6-6	TRBJ2-7	CASNRQGNLYEQYF	TGTGCCAGCAACCGGCAGGGGAACCTCTACGAGCAGTACTTC